This TCR beta chain was recovered during a study of cytotoxic CD8 clonotypes in ibrutinib-treated CLL. General study results and limits: Baseline clonality was higher than in age-matched healthy donors and moved in step with circulating CD8+ T-cell counts.

Only in-frame clones appear in the TCRdb table, and some are missing; sequencing was by immunoSEQ multiplex PCR. The repertoire consists of about 120,000 clones, with 80% to 90% occurring once and the leading ten covering about 1.9%. The germline gives CDR1 KGHSH, CDR2 LQKENI. The CDR3 covers 14 residues. V was trimmed by 3 bases and J by 6 bases, leaving 13 bases between them. Remarks on this clone: The antigen is unknown.

The input for sequencing was PBMCs, taken after 24 months of ibrutinib treatment. The V call is TRBV18, the J call TRBJ2-3; tentatively, D is TRBD2 (5 bases). This sequence was found in a human donor with chronic lymphocytic leukemia. In nucleotides, the CDR3 is TGTGCCAGCTCACCCGGGGTAGCTGGGGATACGCAGTATTTT. This gives the protein CASSPGVAGDTQYF. The variable domain in full, completed from reference TRBV18 and TRBJ2-3, reads NAGVMQNPRHLVRRRGQEARLRCSPMKGHSHVYWYRQLPEEGLKFMVYLQKENIIDESGMPKERFSAEFPKEGPSILRIQQVVRGDSAAYFCASSPGVAGDTQYFGPGTRLTVL.